A single sample gave rise to the 17 T cell receptor beta chains below, sequenced in a study of cytomegalovirus exposure and HLA in healthy donors. TCRdb keeps only in-frame clones here, not all; method: immunoSEQ multiplex PCR. Among fewer than 80,000 clones, just over 95% were seen once, and the ten largest hold over 3.5%. The sample was PBMCs. Receptors originate from a woman younger than 35 in good health and CMV-seropositive.

V is TRBV7-3 and J is TRBJ2-7, with 8 bases fitting TRBD1. CDR1 and CDR2 (germline): SGHTA, FQGTGA. CDR3 length: 13 residues. V lost 3 bases to trimming and J lost 3 bases; unmatched junction nucleotides: 1. CDR3 region: CASSFGQGYEQYF. The CDR3, as DNA: TGTGCCAGCAGCTTTGGACAGGGCTACGAGCAGTACTTC. The variable domain in full, with the rest retrieved from reference TRBV7-3 and TRBJ2-7, is GAGVSQTPSNKVTEKGKYVELRCDPISGHTALYWYRQSLGQGPEFLIYFQGTGAADDSGLPNDRFFAVRPEGSVSTLKIQRTERGDSAVYLCASSFGQGYEQYFGPGTRLTVT.

The chain uses TRBV6-1 and TRBJ1-2; a weak D match, TRBD1 (5 bases). Germline CDR1 MNHNS, CDR2 SASEGT. V was clipped by 4 bases and J by 4 bases, with 13 bases between them. This CDR3 comprises 14 residues. This chain's CDR3 is CASSAYRTGYGYTF. DNA of the CDR3: TGTGCCAGCAGTGCCTACAGGACGGGCTATGGCTACACCTTC.

V is TRBV28 and J is TRBJ2-7; 10 bases line up with TRBD2. Trimming at V came to 6 bases and at J to 7 bases, leaving 9 bases not matched to a gene. In germline, CDR1 is MDHEN, CDR2 SYDVKM. This CDR3 comprises 14 residues. The CDR3 DNA reads as TGTGCCAGCAGCACTCTAGCGGGAGTGCGGGAGCAGTACTTC. The encoded protein is CASSTLAGVREQYF. Drawing the rest from reference TRBV28 and TRBJ2-7, the complete variable domain is DVKVTQSSRYLVKRTGEKVFLECVQDMDHENMFWYRQDPGLGLRLIYFSYDVKMKEKGDIPEGYSVSREKKERFSLILESASTNQTSMYLCASSTLAGVREQYFGPGTRLTVT.

The V gene is TRBV5-1, the J gene TRBJ1-4, with 8 bases fitting TRBD1. The CDR3 consists of 15 residues. The germline V gene encodes CDR1 SGHRS and CDR2 YFSETQ. Germline trimming cut 5 bases from V and 3 bases from J; bases unmatched to any gene: 6. For the CDR3, the DNA is TGCGCCAGCAGAGGTCGGACAGGGCCTAATGAAAAACTGTTTTTT. Translation: CASRGRTGPNEKLFF. Full variable domain (outside the CDR3, taken from reference TRBV5-1 and TRBJ1-4): KAGVTQTPRYLIKTRGQQVTLSCSPISGHRSVSWYQQTPGQGLQFLFEYFSETQRNKGNFPGRFSGRQFSNSRSEMNVSTLELGDSALYLCASRGRTGPNEKLFFGSGTQLSVL.

J is TRBJ2-2 and V is TRBV5-4, with 9 positions matching TRBD2. Germline V gene lookup returns CDR1 SGHNT and CDR2 YYREEE (reference sequence). Trimming removed 4 bases from V and 2 bases from J; junction bases left unmatched: 6. The CDR3 runs to 16 residues. Here the CDR3 reads CASSGGLAFNTGELFF. The CDR3 nucleotides read TGTGCCAGCAGCGGGGGACTAGCCTTCAACACCGGGGAGCTGTTTTTT. Full variable domain (rest looked up from reference TRBV5-4 and TRBJ2-2): ETGVTQSPTHLIKTRGQQVTLRCSSQSGHNTVSWYQQALGQGPQFIFQYYREEENGRGNFPPRFSGLQFPNYSSELNVNALELDDSALYLCASSGGLAFNTGELFFGEGSRLTVL.

This chain uses TRBV18 with TRBJ2-5, with 7 bases identical to TRBD1. The CDR3 has 12 amino acids. The germline V gene encodes CDR1 KGHSH and CDR2 LQKENI. Trimming took 3 bases from V and 14 from J; bases not matched to a gene: 9. CDR3 loop: CASSPYEGGLYF. CDR3 DNA sequence: TGTGCCAGCTCACCCTACGAAGGGGGCCTATACTTC.

The V gene is TRBV18, the J gene TRBJ1-2; D call uncertain. Looked up from germline, CDR1 is KGHSH and CDR2 is LQKENI. V was clipped by 3 bases and J by 4 bases, with 18 bases between them. This CDR3 spans 16 amino acids. The CDR3 bases are TGTGCCAGCTCACCTTTTGAGGGCAGAACCCTCTATGGCTACACCTTC. Its protein product is CASSPFEGRTLYGYTF.

The J gene is TRBJ2-7, the V gene TRBV15; tentatively, D is TRBD1 (6 bases). V was cut by 6 bases and J by 0 bases, with 12 bases left in between. The CDR3 length is 14 residues. Germline V gives CDR1 LNHNV, CDR2 YYDKDF (reference sequence). Written as DNA, the CDR3 is TGTGCCACCAGACAAACAGGGATCTCCTACGAGCAGTACTTC. As protein: CATRQTGISYEQYF.

The chain employs TRBV5-1 and TRBJ2-7; 7 nucleotides line up with TRBD2. V was pared by 4 bases and J by 0 bases, with 10 bases of the junction left unmatched. The CDR3 is 16 amino acids. Germline lookup yields CDR1 SGHRS and CDR2 YFSETQ. The chain's CDR3 is CASSMGGGISSYEQYF. The CDR3 DNA is TGCGCCAGCAGCATGGGCGGGGGAATATCCTCCTACGAGCAGTACTTC.

The chain uses TRBV6-5 and TRBJ2-7; 8 bases line up with TRBD2. V gave up 6 bases and J gave up 1 base; unmatched junction bases: 8. The germline gives CDR1 MNHEY, CDR2 SVGAGI. CDR3 length: 15 residues. The CDR3 sequence: CASRSPGTSSYEQYF. CDR3 in DNA: TGTGCCAGCAGATCACCCGGGACTAGTTCCTACGAGCAGTACTTC.

This chain joins TRBV5-8 and TRBJ2-5; tentatively, D is TRBD1 (5 bases). The germline V gene encodes CDR1 SGHTS and CDR2 YDEGEE. With 6 bases removed from V and 1 base from J, the gap between germline ends came to 16 bases. This CDR3 has 15 amino acids. CDR3 amino acids: CASTHLQAPQETQYF. The CDR3 DNA sequence: TGTGCCAGCACCCACCTACAGGCTCCCCAAGAGACCCAGTACTTC.

The chain joins TRBV7-2 to TRBJ2-4, with 7 bases lining up with TRBD2. V dropped 5 bases and J dropped 7; count of bases not matched to a gene: 8. Germline V gives CDR1 SGHTA, CDR2 FQGNSA. The CDR3 spans 14 residues. The CDR3 DNA reads as TGTGCCAGCAGCCCGACTAGCTGGTCGAACATTCAGTACTTC. Residues: CASSPTSWSNIQYF.

This chain uses TRBV18 with TRBJ2-1; the D gene is possibly TRBD2 (5 bases). V gave up 2 bases and J gave up 6 bases, with 14 bases separating them. The length of the CDR3 is 15 residues. In germline, CDR1 is KGHSH, CDR2 LQKENI. The CDR3 DNA follows: TGTGCCAGCTCACCATCAGCGGCCTTTTCCAATGAGCAGTTCTTC. Protein sequence: CASSPSAAFSNEQFF.

This chain joins TRBV7-3 and TRBJ1-1; no reliable D call. The CDR3 is 11 amino acids. CDR1 and CDR2 from the germline V gene are SGHTA and FQGTGA. Between the trimmed V and J ends, which lost 5 bases and 3 bases, there was a span of 4 bases. The chain's CDR3 is CASSPYTEAFF. The CDR3 coding sequence is TGTGCCAGCAGCCCATACACTGAAGCTTTCTTT. Filled out from reference TRBV7-3 and TRBJ1-1, the complete variable domain reads GAGVSQTPSNKVTEKGKYVELRCDPISGHTALYWYRQSLGQGPEFLIYFQGTGAADDSGLPNDRFFAVRPEGSVSTLKIQRTERGDSAVYLCASSPYTEAFFGQGTRLTVV.

This sequence joins TRBV6-1 and TRBJ2-1, with TRBD2 matching 8 bases. From germline, CDR1 is MNHNS and CDR2 SASEGT. J was trimmed by 5 bases and V by 10 bases; bases with no gene match: 10. This CDR3 is 14 amino acids long. The CDR3, as DNA: TGTGCCACCAAGAGCACTAGCGGTGACAATGAGCAGTTCTTC. Encoded protein: CATKSTSGDNEQFF.

J is TRBJ2-7 and V is TRBV7-3; 12 bases fit TRBD2. Unmatched junction bases numbered 5, after V lost 8 bases and J lost 6 bases. CDR1 SGHTA and CDR2 FQGTGA come from the germline V gene. The CDR3 loop spans 13 amino acids. In DNA, the CDR3 is TGTGCCAGCGCGACTAGCGGGAGTACCGAGCAGTACTTC. Its translation is CASATSGSTEQYF.

V gene TRBV7-3 combines with J gene TRBJ1-1; D perhaps matches TRBD1 (5 bases). Trimming removed 1 base from V and 1 base from J, with 10 bases in between. Germline V CDR1 and CDR2: SGHTA, FQGTGA. The CDR3 length is 15 residues. DNA of the CDR3: TGTGCCAGCAGCTTAAACCTGGGGGGGAACACTGAAGCTTTCTTT. It is translated as CASSLNLGGNTEAFF.